This TCR beta chain was obtained from a study of T cells after yellow fever vaccination. Whole-study context: For low cell numbers, libraries were made with SMART-Seq v4 Ultra Low Input.

TCRdb fed the 5' RACE reads into MiXCR, producing one record per CDR3 protein. In the table there are 200,000 to 300,000 distinct CDR3 sequences, about 7% of which are singletons. This CDR3 comprises 12 residues. This receptor was taken from a man under 40 who received the YFV17D yellow fever vaccine. The genes are TRBV21-1 and TRBJ2-7. TRBV21-1 is a documented pseudogene. The specimen comprised CD4+ T cells sorted from PBMCs, sampled on the day of the yellow fever booster vaccination. The CDR3 coding sequence is TGTGCCAGCAGCAAAACCTCCTACGAGCAGTACTTC. Its translation: CASSKTSYEQYF.